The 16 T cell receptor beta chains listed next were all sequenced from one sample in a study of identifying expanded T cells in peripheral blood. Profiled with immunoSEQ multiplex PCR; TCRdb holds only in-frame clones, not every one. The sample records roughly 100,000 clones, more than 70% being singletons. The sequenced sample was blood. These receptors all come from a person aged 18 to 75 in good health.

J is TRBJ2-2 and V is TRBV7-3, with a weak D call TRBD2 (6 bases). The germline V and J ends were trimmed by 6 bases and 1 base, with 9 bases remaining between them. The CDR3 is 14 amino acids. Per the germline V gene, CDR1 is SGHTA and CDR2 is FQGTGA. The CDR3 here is CASREGRNTGELFF. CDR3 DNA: TGTGCCAGCAGGGAGGGGAGGAACACCGGGGAGCTGTTTTTT.

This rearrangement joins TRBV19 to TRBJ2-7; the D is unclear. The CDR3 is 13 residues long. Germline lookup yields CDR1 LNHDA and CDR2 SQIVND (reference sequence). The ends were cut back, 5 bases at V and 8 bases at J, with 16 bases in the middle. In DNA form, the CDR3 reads TGTGCCAGTAGTGCTGTGACCAATGGAAAGCAGTACTTC. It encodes CASSAVTNGKQYF. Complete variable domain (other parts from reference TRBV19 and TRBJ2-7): DGGITQSPKYLFRKEGQNVTLSCEQNLNHDAMYWYRQDPGQGLRLIYYSQIVNDFQKGDIAEGYSVSREKKESFPLTVTSAQKNPTAFYLCASSAVTNGKQYFGPGTRLTVT.

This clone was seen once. CDR3 bases: TGCAGCGTTGTGACAGCGGGGGGCGAGGAGACCCAGTACTTC. Amino acids: CSVVTAGGEETQYF. The rearrangement links TRBV29-1 to TRBJ2-5, with 9 positions matching TRBD2. In germline, CDR1 is SQVTM, CDR2 ANQGSEA. This CDR3 comprises 14 residues. The junction had 8 bases not matched to a gene; V was cut back by 4 bases and J by 5 bases.

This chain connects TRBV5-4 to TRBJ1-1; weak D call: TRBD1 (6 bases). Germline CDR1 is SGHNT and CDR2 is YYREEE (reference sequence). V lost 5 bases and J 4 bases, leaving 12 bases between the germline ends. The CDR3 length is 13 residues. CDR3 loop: CASSYDRFTEAFF. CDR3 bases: TGTGCCAGCAGTTATGACAGGTTCACTGAAGCTTTCTTT. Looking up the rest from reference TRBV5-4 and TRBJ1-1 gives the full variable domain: ETGVTQSPTHLIKTRGQQVTLRCSSQSGHNTVSWYQQALGQGPQFIFQYYREEENGRGNFPPRFSGLQFPNYSSELNVNALELDDSALYLCASSYDRFTEAFFGQGTRLTVV.

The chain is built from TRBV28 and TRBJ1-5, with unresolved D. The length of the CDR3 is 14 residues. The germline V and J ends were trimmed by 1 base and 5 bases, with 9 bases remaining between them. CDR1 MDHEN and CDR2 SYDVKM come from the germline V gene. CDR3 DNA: TGTGCCAGCAGTTTATACGGGAGGGATCAGCCCCAGCATTTT. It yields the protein CASSLYGRDQPQHF.

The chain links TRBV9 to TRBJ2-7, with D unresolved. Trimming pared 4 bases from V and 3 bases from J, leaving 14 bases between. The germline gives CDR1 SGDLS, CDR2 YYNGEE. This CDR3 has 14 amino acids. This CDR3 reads CASSIDNDFYEQYF. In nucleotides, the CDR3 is TGTGCCAGCAGCATAGACAACGACTTCTACGAGCAGTACTTC.

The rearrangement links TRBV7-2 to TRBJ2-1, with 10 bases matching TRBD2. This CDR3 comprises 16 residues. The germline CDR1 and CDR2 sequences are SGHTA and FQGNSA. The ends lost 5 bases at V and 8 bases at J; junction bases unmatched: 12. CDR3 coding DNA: TGTGCCAGCAGCCAACCAGGACTAGCGGTTAGTTATGAGCAGTTCTTC. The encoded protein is CASSQPGLAVSYEQFF.

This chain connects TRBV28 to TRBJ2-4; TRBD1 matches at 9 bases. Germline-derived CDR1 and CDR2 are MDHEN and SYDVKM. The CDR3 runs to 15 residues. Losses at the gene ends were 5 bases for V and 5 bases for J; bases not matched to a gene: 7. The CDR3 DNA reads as TGTGCCAGCAGTCTTCGGACAGGGGTGGAAAACATTCAGTACTTC. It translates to CASSLRTGVENIQYF. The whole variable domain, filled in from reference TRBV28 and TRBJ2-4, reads DVKVTQSSRYLVKRTGEKVFLECVQDMDHENMFWYRQDPGLGLRLIYFSYDVKMKEKGDIPEGYSVSREKKERFSLILESASTNQTSMYLCASSLRTGVENIQYFGAGTRLSVL.

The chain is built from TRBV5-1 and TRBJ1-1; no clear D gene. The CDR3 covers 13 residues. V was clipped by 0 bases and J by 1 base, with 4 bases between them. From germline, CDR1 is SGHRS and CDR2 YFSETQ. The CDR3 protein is CASSLASNTEAFF. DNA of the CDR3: TGCGCCAGCAGCTTGGCCTCGAACACTGAAGCTTTCTTT.

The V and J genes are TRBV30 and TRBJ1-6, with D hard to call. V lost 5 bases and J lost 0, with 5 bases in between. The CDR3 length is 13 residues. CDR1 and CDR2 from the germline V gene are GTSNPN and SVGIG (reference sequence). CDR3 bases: TGTGCCTGGGCTAGCTCCTATAATTCACCCCTCCACTTT. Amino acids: CAWASSYNSPLHF.

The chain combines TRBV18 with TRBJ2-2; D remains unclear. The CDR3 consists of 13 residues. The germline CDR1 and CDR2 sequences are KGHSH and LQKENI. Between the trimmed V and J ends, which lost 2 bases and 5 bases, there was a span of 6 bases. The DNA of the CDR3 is TGTGCCAGCTCACCAGGAGTGACCGGGGAGCTGTTTTTT. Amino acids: CASSPGVTGELFF.

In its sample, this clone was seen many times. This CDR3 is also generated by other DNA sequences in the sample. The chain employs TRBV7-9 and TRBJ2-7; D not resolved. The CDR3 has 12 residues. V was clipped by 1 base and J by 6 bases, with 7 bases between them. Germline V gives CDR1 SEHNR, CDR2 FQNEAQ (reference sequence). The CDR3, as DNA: TGTGCCAGCAGCTTAGGACCCCTCGAGCAGTACTTC. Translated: CASSLGPLEQYF.

In DNA, the CDR3 is TGCGCCAGCCGGGACACGTGGGGCGAGCAGTACTTC. It translates to CASRDTWGEQYF. The chain couples TRBV5-1 to TRBJ2-7; weak D call: TRBD1 (6 bases). The CDR3 runs 12 residues. The V end was cut by 7 bases, the J end by 6 bases, with 14 bases between. Germline CDR1 reads SGHRS; CDR2 reads YFSETQ. Filled out from reference TRBV5-1 and TRBJ2-7, the complete variable domain reads KAGVTQTPRYLIKTRGQQVTLSCSPISGHRSVSWYQQTPGQGLQFLFEYFSETQRNKGNFPGRFSGRQFSNSRSEMNVSTLELGDSALYLCASRDTWGEQYFGPGTRLTVT.

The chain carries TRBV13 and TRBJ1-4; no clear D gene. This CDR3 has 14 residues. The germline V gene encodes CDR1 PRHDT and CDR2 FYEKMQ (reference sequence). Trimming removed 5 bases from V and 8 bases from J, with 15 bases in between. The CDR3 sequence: CASSPRVGKEKLFF. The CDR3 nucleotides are TGTGCCAGCAGCCCGAGGGTGGGTAAGGAAAAACTGTTTTTT.

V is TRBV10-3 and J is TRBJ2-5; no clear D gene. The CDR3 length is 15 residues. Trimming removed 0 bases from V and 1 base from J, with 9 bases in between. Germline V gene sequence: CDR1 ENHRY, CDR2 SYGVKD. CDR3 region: CAISESKVGQETQYF. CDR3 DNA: TGTGCCATCAGTGAGTCGAAGGTGGGCCAAGAGACCCAGTACTTC.

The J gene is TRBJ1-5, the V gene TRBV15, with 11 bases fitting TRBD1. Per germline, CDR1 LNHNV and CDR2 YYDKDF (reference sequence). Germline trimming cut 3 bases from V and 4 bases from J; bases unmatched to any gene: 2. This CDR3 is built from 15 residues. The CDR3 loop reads CATSSGTGGNQPQHF. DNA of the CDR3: TGTGCCACCAGCAGTGGGACAGGGGGGAATCAGCCCCAGCATTTT.